The 7 T cell receptor beta chains below all came from one sample that was sequenced in a study of T cell repertoires in cytomegalovirus infection. Via MiXCR, TCRdb re-called the reads, giving one row per CDR3 protein. Of 400,000 or so distinct CDR3 sequences in the sample, around 32% were seen once. Sequencing was performed on PBMCs. Every receptor here comes from a human donor in good health (CMV status not recorded). Some clones in this sample may be carry-over from other donors' samples.

On this clonotype: One end of the junction is discordant with germline, which a read error may explain. The chain is built from TRBV19 and TRBJ1-1; the D gene is possibly TRBD1 (6 bases). The CDR3 runs 12 residues. CDR1 LNHDA and CDR2 SQIVND come from the germline V gene (reference sequence). This chain's CDR3 is CASSTRTAEDFF. CDR3 bases: TGTGCAAGTAGTACTAGGACAGCCGAAGATTTCTTT.

This clonotype was found a few times. The chain uses TRBV29-1 and TRBJ2-1, with D uncertain. This CDR3 has 13 amino acids. The germline V and J ends were trimmed by 4 bases and 1 base, with 8 bases remaining between them. Germline-derived CDR1 and CDR2 are SQVTM and ANQGSEA. Here the CDR3 DNA reads TGCAGCGTTGGCAGCGATTCCTACAATGAGCAGTTCTTC. Amino acids: CSVGSDSYNEQFF.

A word on this clonotype: This may arise from a read error, as a much more abundant clone is one base away. J is TRBJ2-1 and V is TRBV28, with 7 bases identical to TRBD2. In germline, CDR1 is MDHEN, CDR2 SYDVKM. V dropped 9 bases and J dropped 4; count of bases not matched to a gene: 15. The length of the CDR3 is 16 residues. In nucleotides, the CDR3 is TGTGCCAGTTCTCCCCGACAAGCGGGGTTTTACAATGAGCAGTTCTTC. This gives the protein CASSPRQAGFYNEQFF. Together with reference TRBV28 and TRBJ2-1, the CDR3 gives the full variable domain: DVKVTQSSRYLVKRTGEKVFLECVQDMDHENMFWYRQDPGLGLRLIYFSYDVKMKEKGDIPEGYSVSREKKERFSLILESASTNQTSMYLCASSPRQAGFYNEQFFGPGTRLTVL.

Only a few counts were recorded for this clonotype. The chain carries TRBV6-5 and TRBJ2-4; tentative D call: TRBD1 (5 bases). CDR1 MNHEY and CDR2 SVGAGI come from the germline V gene. V was cut by 0 bases and J by 2 bases, with 14 bases left in between. The CDR3 runs to 17 residues. CDR3 in amino acids: CASSYSNRGETKNIQYF. DNA for the CDR3: TGTGCCAGCAGTTACTCGAATAGGGGTGAAACCAAAAACATTCAGTACTTC.

The rearrangement joins TRBV12-3 or TRBV12-4 to TRBJ1-6; D ambiguous. The CDR3 has 14 amino acids. Trimming took 4 bases from V and 5 from J, leaving 9 bases between them. The CDR3 loop reads CASSWGGHNSPLHF. The CDR3 region has the DNA TGTGCCAGCAGTTGGGGAGGCCATAATTCACCCCTCCACTTT.

This clonotype was recorded at least ten times. This chain uses TRBV12-3 or TRBV12-4 with TRBJ2-5; 12 bases are a match to TRBD2. The CDR3 consists of 16 residues. V was pared by 5 bases and J by 5 bases, with 9 bases of the junction left unmatched. CDR3 nucleotide sequence: TGTGCCAGCAGTCCGCGACTAGCGGGAGAGGGGGAGACCCAGTACTTC. The encoded protein is CASSPRLAGEGETQYF.

The chain combines TRBV6-1 with TRBJ1-2, with a possible D match to TRBD1 (6 bases). Trimming removed 8 bases at V and 7 bases at J, with 17 bases between. Germline CDR1 MNHNS, CDR2 SASEGT. The CDR3 has 13 residues. This CDR3 reads CASFAGARGGYTF. The CDR3 DNA sequence: TGTGCCAGCTTCGCAGGGGCGCGTGGTGGCTACACCTTC.